The next 2 T cell receptor beta chains were all read from a single sample in a study of T cell changes during pregnancy in multiple sclerosis (dated by TCRdb to between 2018 and 2020). Library prep was done by the immunoSEQ multiplex PCR assay. As stored in TCRdb, this immuneACCESS dataset retains in-frame rearrangements with V and J assigned. A fraction of the clones does not appear; measured against another copy, unresolved V genes explain less than half of the discrepancy, and the remainder lacks a known reason. The sample table holds around 110,000 clones, of which around 93% were seen once. Together, the top ten hold less than 0.85% of the sample. The sample in question was peripheral blood, obtained in the third trimester of pregnancy. These receptors originate from a female donor in good health, enrolled as a control in a pregnancy study.

The J gene is TRBJ2-3, the V gene TRBV10-3; 8 bases are a match to TRBD1. Germline V gene data show CDR1 as ENHRY and CDR2 as SYGVKD. The CDR3 sequence is 16 residues long. Trimming took 3 bases from V and 1 from J; bases not matched to a gene: 6. The CDR3 sequence is CAISDTQGEGTDTQYF. Here the CDR3 DNA reads TGTGCCATCAGTGACACACAGGGGGAGGGCACAGATACGCAGTATTTT.

The V and J genes are TRBV11-2 and TRBJ1-6; 7 nucleotides match TRBD1. CDR1 SGHAT and CDR2 FQNNGV come from the germline V gene. Unmatched junction bases numbered 14, after V lost 5 bases and J lost 10 bases. This CDR3 has 16 residues. The CDR3 coding sequence is TGTGCCAGCAGCATCGACCCGGACAGGAGGATATCACCCCTCCACTTT. The encoded protein is CASSIDPDRRISPLHF.